The present T cell receptor (beta chain) was sequenced within a study of breast tumors, draining lymph nodes, adjacent tissues. TCRdb used MiXCR to reprocess the multiplex PCR reads, holding one entry per CDR3 protein. The sample has 140,000 to 150,000 distinct CDR3 sequences, 30% to 35% seen once. The table lists this clonotype with many counts. Breast cancer patients provided tissue from their axillary draining lymph nodes. Losses at the gene ends were 9 bases for V and 3 bases for J; bases not matched to a gene: 6. The CDR3 contains 13 residues. Germline V gene data show CDR1 as SNHLY and CDR2 as FYNNEI.

The chain uses TRBV2 and TRBJ1-2, with 8 nucleotides matching TRBD1. Material for sequencing was axillary lymph node tissue. This TCR came from a female donor with breast cancer. Some clones in this sample may be carry-over from other donors' samples. The CDR3 loop reads CARSGQEDYGYTF. DNA for the CDR3: TGTGCCAGATCGGGACAGGAGGACTATGGCTACACCTTC.